The next 6 T cell receptor beta chains were all read from a single sample in a study of post-analysis software for immune sequencing data. cDNA libraries for TCR beta contained unique molecular identifiers. MiXCR, applied by TCRdb to the PCR reads, yields one record per CDR3 protein. There are 150,000 to 200,000 distinct CDR3 sequences in the sample; about 36% occur only once, and about 26% lies in the top ten. The material sequenced was blood, taken after autologous hematopoietic stem cell transplantation. These receptors all stem from a girl aged 10-17 years with multiple sclerosis.

V and J are TRBV11-1 and TRBJ2-4, with TRBD2 identical over 7 bases. V shed 6 bases, J shed 13 bases, and the junction held 18 bases outside the gene matches. Germline V CDR1 and CDR2: SGHAT, FQDESV (reference sequence). CDR3 size: 15 residues. The CDR3 is CASSTTPGLIKEQYF. CDR3 DNA sequence: TGTGCCAGCAGTACCACCCCGGGACTAATTAAAGAGCAGTACTTC.

As DNA, the CDR3 is TGTGCCAGCAGCCAAGATGATGTCGGGAGGGCCTCGGATGAGCAGTTCTTC. Amino acid sequence: CASSQDDVGRASDEQFF. The gene calls are TRBV4-2 and TRBJ2-1, with 8 nucleotides matching TRBD2. The CDR3 runs to 17 residues. Germline lookup yields CDR1 LGHNA and CDR2 YNFKEQ. V shed 0 bases and J 8 bases; nucleotides not matched to a gene: 12.

The chain employs TRBV20-1 and TRBJ2-3; 7 positions match TRBD2. Trimming cost V 0 bases and J 2 bases; bases outside gene matches: 5. The CDR3 has 15 residues. In germline, CDR1 is DFQATT, CDR2 SNEGSKA (reference sequence). The CDR3 DNA sequence: TGCAGTGCTAGAGACTGGAGCGGGAACACAGATACGCAGTATTTT. Protein: CSARDWSGNTDTQYF.

V usage is TRBV29-1 and J usage is TRBJ2-1; 10 nucleotides align to TRBD2. J lost 2 bases, V lost 3 bases, and 7 bases had no gene match. The CDR3 extends over 16 amino acids. Germline values: CDR1 SQVTM, CDR2 ANQGSEA. CDR3: CSVDEASGSPYNEQFF. In DNA form, the CDR3 reads TGCAGCGTTGACGAGGCTAGCGGGAGCCCCTACAATGAGCAGTTCTTC.

This clonotype showed up just once. The chain links TRBV20-1 to TRBJ2-1; a weak D match, TRBD2 (6 bases). Germline lookup yields CDR1 DFQATT and CDR2 SNEGSKA (reference sequence). The length of the CDR3 is 15 residues. V was clipped by 4 bases and J by 9 bases, with 22 bases between them. The CDR3 DNA is TGCAGTGCTATGTGGGCCGGGAGTTGGGGTTTTGAGCAGTTCTTC. This codes for CSAMWAGSWGFEQFF.

The sample holds one count of this clonotype. This chain joins TRBV28 and TRBJ2-3, with 9 bases that match TRBD2. This CDR3 region has 17 residues. The germline CDR1 and CDR2 sequences are MDHEN and SYDVKM. V lost 1 base and J lost 0; bases outside the gene matches: 5. The CDR3 sequence is CASSLFAGGSSTDTQYF. Written as DNA, the CDR3 is TGTGCCAGCAGTTTATTCGCGGGAGGGTCTAGCACAGATACGCAGTATTTT.